The T cell receptor (beta chain) described here comes from a study of cytomegalovirus exposure and HLA in healthy donors. As regards this clone: Antigen specificity is unknown.

Primers included in the PCR were 60 Vbeta and 13 Jbeta primers. Per the study methods: The authors later counted roughly 87 million unique TCR beta chains, 9 million to 14 million of them shared. Method: immunoSEQ multiplex PCR; TCRdb's copy keeps in-frame clones and lacks some. D and trimming were read from the DNA, whereas the V and J calls and clone size are those reported in that table. Altogether more than 140,000 clones are present, roughly 80% being singletons, with the ten largest covering about 5.6%. Regarding the study as a whole: Researchers reported from a later analysis that most CMV-associated TCR beta chains appeared HLA-restricted. Accurate predictions that matched the HLA-A and HLA-B alleles of most subjects were reportedly made from TCR beta sequences.

The CDR3 sequence is 17 residues long. The V gene's germline CDR1 is SGHRS and CDR2 YFSETQ. V lost 2 bases to trimming and J lost 1 base; unmatched junction nucleotides: 8. This chain connects TRBV5-1 to TRBJ2-5; 10 bases map to TRBD2. This clonotype was sampled from a man younger than 45 in good health and CMV-seropositive. Material for sequencing was PBMCs. The CDR3 spells CASSFRSSGRVQETQYF. As DNA, the CDR3 is TGCGCCAGCAGCTTTAGGTCTAGCGGGAGAGTCCAAGAGACCCAGTACTTC.